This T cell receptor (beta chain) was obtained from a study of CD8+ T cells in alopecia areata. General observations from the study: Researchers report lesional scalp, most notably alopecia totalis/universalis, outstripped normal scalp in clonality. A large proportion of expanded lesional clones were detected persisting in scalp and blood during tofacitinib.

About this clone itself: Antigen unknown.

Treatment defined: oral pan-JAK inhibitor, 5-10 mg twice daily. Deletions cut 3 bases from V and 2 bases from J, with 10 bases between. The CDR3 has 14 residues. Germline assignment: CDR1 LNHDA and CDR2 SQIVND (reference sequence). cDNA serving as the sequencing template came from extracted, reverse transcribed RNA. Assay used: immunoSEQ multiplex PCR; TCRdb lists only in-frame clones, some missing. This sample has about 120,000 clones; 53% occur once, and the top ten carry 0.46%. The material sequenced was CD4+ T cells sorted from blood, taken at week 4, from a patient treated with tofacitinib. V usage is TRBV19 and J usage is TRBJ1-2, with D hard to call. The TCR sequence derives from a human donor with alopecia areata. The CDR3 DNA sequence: TGTGCCAGTAGTATGAACACAGCCAACTATGGCTACACCTTC. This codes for CASSMNTANYGYTF.